The present entry profiles one T cell receptor beta chain with its context. The target antigen is unknown. The data belong to a study of cytomegalovirus exposure and HLA in healthy donors. Trimming cost V 0 bases and J 1 base, with 10 bases left between them. CDR3 length: 15 residues. In germline, CDR1 is SGHNT, CDR2 YYREEE (reference sequence). General study points: A few chains linked to CMV were shown in vitro to be specific for CMV antigens. V- and J-gene trimming in TCR beta was tied to a missense DCLRE1C variant by an analysis performed later. Diagnosis of cytomegalovirus status made by the classifier reportedly showed high specificity and sensitivity.

PCR involved 60 Vbeta and 13 Jbeta primers. Profiling relied on immunoSEQ multiplex PCR, and the TCRdb table lists in-frame clones only, not all of them. The sample includes 95,000 to 150,000 clones, around 80% seen only once; the top ten take around 0.99%. This TCR was sampled from a woman in her thirties in good health and CMV-seronegative. The sequencing input was PBMCs. The rearrangement uses TRBV5-4 and TRBJ1-1; D is perhaps TRBD1 (5 bases). CDR3 DNA sequence: TGTGCCAGCAGCTTGGTGGACATTACGAACACTGAAGCTTTCTTT. Amino acids: CASSLVDITNTEAFF.